A single sample gave rise to the 21 T cell receptor beta chains below, sequenced in a study of CD8 T cells in ankylosing spondylitis. TCRdb re-derived calls from the 5' RACE reads in MiXCR, one entry per CDR3 protein. The data hold 100,000 to 150,000 distinct CDR3 sequences, with 7% to 10% observed a single time. The sequencing input was blood, either unsorted or a sorted T cell fraction (not recorded which). The origin of the receptors is a male donor with ankylosing spondylitis or in good health (not recorded which).

This rearrangement joins TRBV15 to TRBJ2-4; possible D gene TRBD2, 6 bases. The CDR3 loop spans 15 amino acids. The germline V and J ends were trimmed by 2 bases and 4 bases, with 12 bases remaining between them. Per the germline V gene, CDR1 is LNHNV and CDR2 is YYDKDF (reference sequence). CDR3 nucleotides: TGTGCCACCAGCAGACAAAGGAGGGAAAAAAACATTCAGTACTTC. Amino acid sequence: CATSRQRREKNIQYF.

This clonotype was detected ten times or more. The J gene is TRBJ2-2, the V gene TRBV5-1; 10 positions match TRBD1. The ends lost 4 bases at V and 5 bases at J; junction bases unmatched: 5. This CDR3 is built from 15 residues. Germline V gene lookup returns CDR1 SGHRS and CDR2 YFSETQ. The CDR3, as DNA: TGCGCCAGCAGCCAGACAGGGGGCTATACCGGGGAGCTGTTTTTT. Translated: CASSQTGGYTGELFF.

The table lists this clonotype with many counts. This chain links TRBV27 with TRBJ1-1; D is perhaps TRBD1 (6 bases). Trimming took off 5 bases at V and 1 base at J, with 11 bases between the two ends. The CDR3 spans 14 residues. The germline gives CDR1 MNHEY, CDR2 SMNVEV (reference sequence). The CDR3 sequence: CASSGRTANTEAFF. The CDR3 DNA reads TGTGCCAGCAGTGGAAGGACAGCGAACACTGAAGCTTTCTTT.

The chain combines TRBV11-2 with TRBJ2-4; TRBD2 matches 8 bases. The CDR3 consists of 15 residues. The V and J ends lost 5 bases and 6 bases, in that order; junction bases with no gene match: 9. Germline V gene sequence: CDR1 SGHAT, CDR2 FQNNGV. CDR3 region: CASSPTGTSGNIQYF. Written as DNA, the CDR3 is TGTGCCAGCAGCCCTACCGGGACTAGTGGAAACATTCAGTACTTC.

The J gene is TRBJ2-2, the V gene TRBV29-1; TRBD2 matches at 8 bases. Trimming cost V 4 bases and J 6 bases; bases outside gene matches: 13. Germline V gene lookup returns CDR1 SQVTM and CDR2 ANQGSEA. The CDR3 has 16 amino acids. CDR3 sequence: CSVVHSGNVDAGELFF. The CDR3 DNA sequence: TGCAGCGTTGTACATAGCGGGAACGTTGACGCCGGGGAGCTGTTTTTT.

The chain employs TRBV4-2 and TRBJ2-2, with TRBD2 identical over 15 bases. Per germline, CDR1 LGHNA and CDR2 YNFKEQ. The CDR3 runs to 21 residues. Trimming removed 7 bases from V and 2 bases from J; junction bases left unmatched: 17. The CDR3, as DNA: TGTGCCAGCATCCCCCCCGGACTAGCGGGAGGGCCTAGTGTCAACACCGGGGAGCTGTTTTTT. It encodes CASIPPGLAGGPSVNTGELFF.

This chain uses TRBV6-2 or TRBV6-3 with TRBJ2-1; TRBD1 matches 11 bases. Germline V gene data show CDR1 as MNHEY and CDR2 as SVGEGT. The CDR3 has 14 residues. The J segment lost 10 bases and the V segment lost 5 bases, leaving 7 bases of the junction unmatched. The CDR3 protein is CASSIGTGGPEQFF. CDR3 in DNA: TGTGCCAGCAGTATCGGGACAGGGGGGCCCGAGCAGTTCTTC.

There are many counts of this clonotype. V usage is TRBV5-1 and J usage is TRBJ2-5, with 10 nucleotides matching TRBD1. The germline V gene has CDR1 SGHRS and CDR2 YFSETQ. V trimming: 3 bases; J trimming: 5 bases; junction bases outside the gene matches: 7. The CDR3 loop spans 15 amino acids. This chain's CDR3 is CASSSTTGGVETQYF. CDR3 DNA sequence: TGCGCCAGCAGCTCCACGACAGGGGGCGTGGAGACCCAGTACTTC.

This clonotype appeared a few times. V is TRBV18 and J is TRBJ2-7; 12 bases line up with TRBD1. V shed 1 base, J shed 6 bases, and the junction held 7 bases outside the gene matches. The CDR3 is 16 residues long. Germline values: CDR1 KGHSH, CDR2 LQKENI. CDR3 sequence: CASSPQGQGAPSEQYF. The CDR3 DNA follows: TGTGCCAGCTCACCACAGGGACAGGGGGCGCCTTCCGAGCAGTACTTC.

This clonotype showed up many times. The CDR3 DNA sequence: TGTGCCATCAGCGGGGCCGGGACTAGCGGGGATGAGCAGTTCTTC. Translation: CAISGAGTSGDEQFF. J is TRBJ2-1 and V is TRBV10-3; 13 nucleotides align to TRBD2. V trimming: 6 bases; J trimming: 8 bases; junction bases outside the gene matches: 7. The CDR3 has 15 residues. CDR1 is ENHRY and CDR2 is SYGVKD in the germline V gene.

In its sample, this clonotype was seen many times. This chain connects TRBV5-1 to TRBJ2-3; D is perhaps TRBD2 (6 bases). The CDR3 consists of 16 residues. The germline V gene has CDR1 SGHRS and CDR2 YFSETQ. V was trimmed by 4 bases and J by 4 bases, leaving 19 bases between them. CDR3 region: CASSRPGTPAADTQYF. CDR3 DNA: TGCGCCAGCAGCAGACCCGGGACTCCGGCGGCAGATACGCAGTATTTT.

This clonotype turned up a few times. The chain combines TRBV5-5 with TRBJ2-7; D gene uncertain. The germline gives CDR1 SGHKS, CDR2 YYEKEE (reference sequence). Trimming removed 1 base at V and 3 bases at J, with 8 bases between. This CDR3 region has 13 residues. The CDR3 DNA reads as TGTGCCAGCAGCTTGTTCAGAGACTACGAGCAGTACTTC. Translating gives CASSLFRDYEQYF.

This clonotype was detected many times. The gene calls are TRBV11-2 and TRBJ2-3; 12 nucleotides agree with TRBD1. Germline loops: CDR1 SGHAT, CDR2 FQNNGV. V was clipped by 4 bases and J by 3 bases; unmatched bases: 5. CDR3 length equals 16 residues. In DNA, the CDR3 is TGTGCCAGCAGCTCGGGACAGGGGGCAAGTACAGATACGCAGTATTTT. Translation: CASSSGQGASTDTQYF.

The table lists this clonotype with many counts. This sequence joins TRBV7-2 and TRBJ2-7, with D hard to call. Germline V gene lookup returns CDR1 SGHTA and CDR2 FQGNSA. This CDR3 has 16 amino acids. V shed 2 bases and J shed 4 bases, with 18 bases lying between them. The CDR3 DNA sequence: TGTGCCAGCAGCTTAATACTTCGCAGCTCGTGGTACGAGCAGTACTTC. Translation: CASSLILRSSWYEQYF. The full variable domain, its missing parts supplied by reference TRBV7-2 and TRBJ2-7, is GAGVSQSPSNKVTEKGKDVELRCDPISGHTALYWYRQSLGQGLEFLIYFQGNSAPDKSGLPSDRFSAERTGGSVSTLTIQRTQQEDSAVYLCASSLILRSSWYEQYFGPGTRLTVT.

This clonotype was counted many times. The rearrangement joins TRBV29-1 to TRBJ2-7, with 8 bases aligning to TRBD1. Trimming removed 7 bases from V and 4 bases from J; junction bases left unmatched: 9. Per germline, CDR1 SQVTM and CDR2 ANQGSEA. This CDR3 region has 13 residues. The CDR3 here is CSATDREKYEQYF. As DNA, the CDR3 is TGCAGCGCAACGGACAGGGAGAAATACGAGCAGTACTTC.

This clonotype occurred a few times. V is TRBV20-1 and J is TRBJ2-5; 10 bases align to TRBD1. The CDR3 totals 13 residues. Per germline, CDR1 DFQATT and CDR2 SNEGSKA (reference sequence). Losses at the gene ends were 3 bases for V and 3 bases for J; bases not matched to a gene: 1. The CDR3 sequence: CSARTGGEETQYF. CDR3 nucleotide sequence: TGCAGTGCTAGGACAGGGGGCGAAGAGACCCAGTACTTC.

This clonotype was detected many times. The chain links TRBV20-1 to TRBJ1-6, with 9 bases identical to TRBD1. With V trimmed by 1 base and J by 14 bases, 15 bases remained unmatched. Germline CDR1 and CDR2: DFQATT and SNEGSKA (reference sequence). The CDR3 sequence is 16 residues long. CDR3 DNA: TGCAGTGCTAGAGGGGGGGACAGGGAGGGTAATCTGGCCCTCCACTTT. Protein product: CSARGGDREGNLALHF.

This clonotype was seen repeatedly, ten times or more. The chain combines TRBV5-1 with TRBJ1-2; TRBD1 might be the D (5 bases). Germline CDR1 reads SGHRS; CDR2 reads YFSETQ. The length of the CDR3 is 15 residues. Trimming left V 2 bases short and J 3 bases short, with 14 bases between. The CDR3 coding sequence is TGCGCCAGCAGCTTTCGTCAGGGTCATGACTATGGCTACACCTTC. It translates to CASSFRQGHDYGYTF. The full variable domain, rest sourced from reference TRBV5-1 and TRBJ1-2, is KAGVTQTPRYLIKTRGQQVTLSCSPISGHRSVSWYQQTPGQGLQFLFEYFSETQRNKGNFPGRFSGRQFSNSRSEMNVSTLELGDSALYLCASSFRQGHDYGYTFGSGTRLTVV.

The rearrangement joins TRBV7-8 to TRBJ2-1; unclear D gene. The CDR3 spans 14 residues. Trimming left V 5 bases short and J 8 bases short, with 16 bases between. Per germline, CDR1 SGHVS and CDR2 FQNEAQ. The CDR3 nucleotides read TGTGCCAGCAGCCCCCATCAGGTCGCCTATGAGCAGTTCTTC. It yields the protein CASSPHQVAYEQFF.

This clonotype was recorded at least ten times. V gene TRBV5-1 combines with J gene TRBJ2-7; D is undetermined. Germline CDR1 SGHRS, CDR2 YFSETQ. The CDR3 totals 12 residues. Trimming pared 0 bases from V and 5 bases from J, leaving 6 bases between. DNA for the CDR3: TGCGCCAGCAGCTTGGATGGCAACGAGCAGTACTTC. It translates to CASSLDGNEQYF.

This clonotype was counted only a few times. One end of the junction does not line up with germline, which may come from a read error. This rearrangement joins TRBV20-1 to TRBJ2-3, with 9 bases aligning to TRBD2. CDR3 length: 19 amino acids. Germline-derived CDR1 and CDR2 are DFQATT and SNEGSKA (reference sequence). The CDR3, as DNA: TGCTGTGCTAGAGATCCCCTAGGCGGGAGGGTTGGGCACACAGATACGCAGTATTTT. The encoded protein is CCARDPLGGRVGHTDTQYF.